The 22 T cell receptor beta chains below were found in one sample sequenced in a study of Graves' ophthalmopathy and Graves' hyperthyroidism. For repertoire sequencing, the TCR beta CDR3 regions were amplified from RNA transcripts. The authors performed first-round RT-PCR with HTBI primers and then a second-round multiplex PCR. From the multiplex PCR reads, TCRdb called clonotypes with MiXCR, one entry per CDR3 protein. This repertoire shows hundreds of thousands of distinct CDR3 sequences, roughly 21% found once; its top ten account for approximately 3%. The material sequenced was peripheral blood. These TCRs come from a woman under 30 with stable Graves' hyperthyroidism.

This clonotype showed up many times. V usage is TRBV2 and J usage is TRBJ1-2, with D perhaps TRBD1 (6 bases). The V end was cut by 6 bases, the J end by 7 bases, with 21 bases between. CDR3 length: 15 amino acids. Germline lookup yields CDR1 SNHLY and CDR2 FYNNEI. The CDR3 coding sequence is TGTGCCAGCAGGAAGCGGGGGGGCCGAAGAGTTGGCTACACCTTC. Its protein product is CASRKRGGRRVGYTF.

This clonotype was found a few times. This rearrangement joins TRBV6-2 or TRBV6-3 to TRBJ2-7; D gene uncertain. The CDR3 is 17 residues long. The V gene's germline CDR1 is MNHEY and CDR2 SVGEGT. V lost 2 bases and J 1 base, leaving 18 bases between the germline ends. CDR3 in amino acids: CASSYIFETLVSYEQYF. The CDR3 DNA sequence: TGTGCCAGCAGTTACATTTTCGAGACCTTGGTATCCTACGAGCAGTACTTC.

This clonotype was recorded many times. The rearrangement uses TRBV11-2 and TRBJ1-3; D is unresolved. The V end was cut by 0 bases, the J end by 0 bases, with 15 bases between. Germline values: CDR1 SGHAT, CDR2 FQNNGV. This CDR3 is built from 18 residues. The CDR3 here is CASSLEGAPLFSGNTIYF. The DNA for the CDR3 is TGTGCCAGCAGCTTAGAGGGAGCCCCCCTTTTCTCTGGAAACACCATATATTTT.

At least ten counts were recorded for this clonotype. The chain is built from TRBV14 and TRBJ2-2; 10 nucleotides match TRBD2. Germline V gene lookup returns CDR1 SGHDN and CDR2 FVKESK. V dropped 4 bases and J dropped 4; count of bases not matched to a gene: 3. The CDR3 loop spans 15 amino acids. The CDR3 spells CASSRLAGLTGELFF. The CDR3 DNA is TGTGCCAGCAGCCGACTAGCGGGCCTCACCGGGGAGCTGTTTTTT.

This clonotype showed up many times. The chain joins TRBV18 to TRBJ1-2, with 7 nucleotides matching TRBD1. The germline CDR1 and CDR2 sequences are KGHSH and LQKENI. The ends lost 3 bases at V and 4 bases at J; junction bases unmatched: 5. The CDR3 has 14 residues. The CDR3 reads CASSPEGAGYGYTF. CDR3 DNA sequence: TGTGCCAGCTCACCCGAGGGGGCTGGCTATGGCTACACCTTC.

The chain carries TRBV15 and TRBJ1-1; 7 bases agree with TRBD1. The CDR3 sequence is 15 residues long. CDR1 and CDR2 (germline): LNHNV, YYDKDF (reference sequence). The trim removed 0 bases at V and 5 bases at J, leaving 6 bases unmatched. The CDR3 loop reads CATSRDKGAGTEAFF. The DNA of the CDR3 is TGTGCCACCAGCAGAGATAAGGGGGCTGGAACTGAAGCTTTCTTT. The full variable domain, with the rest looked up from reference TRBV15 and TRBJ1-1, is DAMVIQNPRYQVTQFGKPVTLSCSQTLNHNVMYWYQQKSSQAPKLLFHYYDKDFNNEADTPDNFQSRRPNTSFCFLDIRSPGLGDTAMYLCATSRDKGAGTEAFFGQGTRLTVV.

This clonotype has a count of ten or more. The chain links TRBV7-9 to TRBJ1-1; the D gene is possibly TRBD1 (5 bases). V lost 8 bases to trimming and J lost 1 base, with 11 bases between them. CDR1 SEHNR and CDR2 FQNEAQ come from the germline V gene (reference sequence). The CDR3 is made up of 13 amino acids. The CDR3 protein is CASDRQKNTEAFF. CDR3 in DNA: TGTGCCAGCGACAGACAGAAGAACACTGAAGCTTTCTTT.

This clonotype occurred many times. The chain couples TRBV2 to TRBJ1-6; no firm D call. The CDR3 length is 13 residues. Trimming cost V 8 bases and J 5 bases, with 10 bases left between them. From germline, CDR1 is SNHLY and CDR2 FYNNEI. The DNA of the CDR3 is TGTGCCAGCGGGAGGGAGAATAATTCACCCCTCCACTTT. Its translation is CASGRENNSPLHF.

This clonotype has a count of ten or more. J is TRBJ2-7 and V is TRBV28; 7 bases are shared with TRBD1. The CDR3 sequence is 16 residues long. V shed 2 bases and J 0 bases; nucleotides not matched to a gene: 7. Germline CDR1 is MDHEN and CDR2 is SYDVKM. The CDR3: CASSLLMGQSSYEQYF. CDR3 sequence (DNA): TGTGCCAGCAGTTTACTCATGGGACAGAGCTCCTACGAGCAGTACTTC.

V is TRBV12-3 or TRBV12-4 and J is TRBJ1-1, with D possibly matching TRBD1 (5 bases). There are 14 residues in the CDR3. Trimming removed 5 bases from V and 4 bases from J, with 14 bases in between. CDR3: CASSPHQGFTEAFF. The CDR3, as DNA: TGTGCCAGCAGTCCGCACCAGGGATTCACTGAAGCTTTCTTT.

This clonotype was counted between two and nine times. This chain links TRBV5-1 with TRBJ1-6; the D is unclear. CDR1 and CDR2 (germline): SGHRS, YFSETQ. Trimming took off 4 bases at V and 7 bases at J, with 9 bases between the two ends. CDR3 length: 13 amino acids. The CDR3 DNA is TGCGCCAGCAGCCTGGATGGCAATTCACCCCTCCACTTT. Encoded protein: CASSLDGNSPLHF.

In this sample, this clonotype turned up many times. The genes are TRBV6-2 or TRBV6-3 and TRBJ2-2; maybe TRBD1 (5 bases). The CDR3 sequence is 13 residues long. Germline lookup yields CDR1 MNHEY and CDR2 SVGEGT. Deletions cut 5 bases from V and 4 bases from J, with 8 bases between. Here the CDR3 reads CASSQGFTGELFF. Written as DNA, the CDR3 is TGTGCCAGCAGTCAGGGATTCACCGGGGAGCTGTTTTTT.

This clonotype was detected ten times or more. V usage is TRBV6-1 and J usage is TRBJ2-5; possibly TRBD1 or TRBD2 for D (5 bases each). Trimming removed 1 base at V and 8 bases at J, with 14 bases between. Per the germline V gene, CDR1 is MNHNS and CDR2 is SASEGT. CDR3 length: 14 residues. CDR3 region: CASSEEGDVGTQYF. The CDR3, as DNA: TGTGCCAGCAGTGAAGAAGGGGACGTGGGTACCCAGTACTTC.

A few counts support this clonotype. The CDR3 DNA reads as TGTGCCAGCAGCCCTATGACAGGGGGCGCCTATAATTCACCCCTCCACTTT. Its protein is CASSPMTGGAYNSPLHF. The rearrangement uses TRBV5-5 and TRBJ1-6, with 10 bases fitting TRBD1. The germline CDR1 and CDR2 sequences are SGHKS and YYEKEE (reference sequence). This CDR3 has 17 amino acids. J was trimmed by 2 bases and V by 4 bases; bases with no gene match: 6.

The sample holds one count of this clonotype. In this CDR3 the conserved last residue, phenylalanine or tryptophan, is missing, so a read error is likely. The limits of the CDR3 on the DNA are not certain, so only TCRdb's listed CDR3 is given. V gene TRBV29-1 combines with J gene TRBJ1-1. The CDR3 spans 13 residues, counting both ends. Per the germline V gene, CDR1 is SQVTM and CDR2 is ANQGSEA. The CDR3 reads CSVRGLLNTEACY.

This clonotype was recorded many times. The chain employs TRBV7-9 and TRBJ1-1; D is ambiguous. CDR1 is SEHNR, CDR2 FQNEAQ, per germline (reference sequence). The CDR3 runs to 13 residues. V lost 5 bases, J lost 1 base, and 8 bases lay in between. For the CDR3, the DNA is TGTGCCAGCAGCCGTCCACCGAACACTGAAGCTTTCTTT. This translates into CASSRPPNTEAFF.

This clonotype has ten or more counts. The genes are TRBV6-1 and TRBJ2-7, with D tentatively TRBD2 (7 bases). The germline V and J ends were trimmed by 5 bases and 5 bases, with 16 bases remaining between them. In germline, CDR1 is MNHNS, CDR2 SASEGT. The CDR3 spans 14 residues. The CDR3 nucleotides are TGTGCCAGCAGTCCTGGGGGGGCGCGGAACGAGCAGTACTTC. Protein sequence: CASSPGGARNEQYF.

This clonotype was seen repeatedly, ten times or more. The J gene is TRBJ1-5, the V gene TRBV18; D is undetermined. This CDR3 region has 14 residues. Trimming stripped 6 bases from V and 8 bases from J, with 17 bases between. Per germline, CDR1 KGHSH and CDR2 LQKENI. The CDR3 nucleotides read TGTGCCAGCTCTCCTATAAGTACCCCTGAGCCCCAGCATTTT. Translating it yields CASSPISTPEPQHF. Variable domain in full (rest from reference TRBV18 and TRBJ1-5): NAGVMQNPRHLVRRRGQEARLRCSPMKGHSHVYWYRQLPEEGLKFMVYLQKENIIDESGMPKERFSAEFPKEGPSILRIQQVVRGDSAAYFCASSPISTPEPQHFGDGTRLSIL.

This rearrangement joins TRBV12-3 or TRBV12-4 to TRBJ2-7, with D perhaps assigned TRBD1 or TRBD2 (6 bases each). Between the trimmed V and J ends, which lost 3 bases and 4 bases, there was a span of 16 bases. CDR3 length: 15 residues. The CDR3: CASSFVRGRRYEQYF. As DNA, the CDR3 is TGTGCCAGCAGTTTTGTCCGGGGGCGCAGATACGAGCAGTACTTC.

The chain joins TRBV7-2 to TRBJ1-3; D is unclear. Germline CDR1 and CDR2: SGHTA and FQGNSA. The CDR3 consists of 15 residues. V was shortened by 3 bases and J by 0 bases, with 9 bases between the two germline ends. CDR3 region: CASSFSDASGNTIYF. DNA of the CDR3: TGTGCCAGCAGCTTTAGCGATGCCTCTGGAAACACCATATATTTT.

This clonotype showed up just a few times. The chain combines TRBV27 with TRBJ2-2; 7 positions match TRBD1. J lost 1 base, V lost 4 bases, and 3 bases had no gene match. The germline V gene has CDR1 MNHEY and CDR2 SMNVEV (reference sequence). This CDR3 comprises 15 residues. The CDR3 protein is CASSYNRGNTGELFF. DNA of the CDR3: TGTGCCAGCAGTTATAACAGGGGGAACACCGGGGAGCTGTTTTTT.

This clonotype was seen repeatedly, ten times or more. It is likely a read error, because the conserved phenylalanine at the end of the CDR3 is missing. The chain has TRBV6-5 and TRBJ2-5; 11 nucleotides agree with TRBD2. CDR3 size: 17 residues. Looked up from germline, CDR1 is MNHEY and CDR2 is SVGAGI. V gave up 6 bases and J gave up 0 bases; unmatched junction bases: 9. The CDR3 nucleotides read TGTGCCAGCAGGAGAACTAGCGGGAGCGGGGACCAAGAGACCCAGTACCTC. This codes for CASRRTSGSGDQETQYL.